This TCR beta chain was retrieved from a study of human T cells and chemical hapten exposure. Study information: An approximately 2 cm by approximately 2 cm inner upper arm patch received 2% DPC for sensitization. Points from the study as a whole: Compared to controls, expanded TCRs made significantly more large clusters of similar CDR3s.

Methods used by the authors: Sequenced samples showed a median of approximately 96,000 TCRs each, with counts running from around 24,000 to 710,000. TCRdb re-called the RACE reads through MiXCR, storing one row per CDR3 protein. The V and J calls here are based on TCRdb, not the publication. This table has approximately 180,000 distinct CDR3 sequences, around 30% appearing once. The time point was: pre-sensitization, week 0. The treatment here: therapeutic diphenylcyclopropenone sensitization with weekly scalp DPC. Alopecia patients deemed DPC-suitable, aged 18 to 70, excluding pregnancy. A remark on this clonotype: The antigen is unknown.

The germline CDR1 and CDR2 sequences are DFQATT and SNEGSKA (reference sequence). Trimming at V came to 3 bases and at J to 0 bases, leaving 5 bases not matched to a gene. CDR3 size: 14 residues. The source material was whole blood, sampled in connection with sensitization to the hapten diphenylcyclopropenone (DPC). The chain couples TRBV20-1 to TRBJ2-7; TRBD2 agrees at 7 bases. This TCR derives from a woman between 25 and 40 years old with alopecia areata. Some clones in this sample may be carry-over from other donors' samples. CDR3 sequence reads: CSASLLADSYEQYF. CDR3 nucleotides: TGCAGTGCTAGCTTGCTAGCGGACTCCTACGAGCAGTACTTC.